Shown below are 32 T cell receptor beta chains from a single sample sequenced in a study of cytomegalovirus exposure and HLA in healthy donors. A multiplex PCR was run with 60 Vbeta primers and 13 Jbeta primers. Sequenced by immunoSEQ multiplex PCR; TCRdb stores in-frame clones only, minus some. Here the sample spans roughly 150,000 clones, more than 65% being singletons. The source material was PBMCs. Receptors were obtained from a man younger than 40 in good health and CMV-seronegative.

In its sample, this clone was seen a few times. The V gene is TRBV30, the J gene TRBJ2-7; 10 positions agree with TRBD1. This CDR3 is 15 amino acids long. Germline assignment: CDR1 GTSNPN and CDR2 SVGIG (reference sequence). V was clipped by 5 bases and J by 6 bases; unmatched bases: 13. For the CDR3, the DNA is TGTGCCTGGGGAGGCTGGGGGGACAGGGGTCGCGAGCAGTACTTC. Translated: CAWGGWGDRGREQYF.

The chain is built from TRBV30 and TRBJ2-3; the D is unclear. The V gene's germline CDR1 is GTSNPN and CDR2 SVGIG (reference sequence). CDR3 length: 14 amino acids. V dropped 3 bases and J dropped 3 bases, with 13 bases sitting between them. The CDR3 coding sequence is TGTGCCTGGAGCCGGAGAGATGGGACAGATACGCAGTATTTT. As protein: CAWSRRDGTDTQYF.

The rearrangement uses TRBV6-5 and TRBJ1-1; maybe TRBD1 (5 bases). Germline V CDR1 and CDR2: MNHEY, SVGAGI. Trimming shortened V by 1 base and J by 1 base, and 7 bases separated the two germline ends. The CDR3 covers 14 residues. CDR3 in amino acids: CASSYFRENTEAFF. The CDR3 DNA follows: TGTGCCAGCAGTTACTTCAGGGAGAACACTGAAGCTTTCTTT.

The J gene is TRBJ2-7, the V gene TRBV10-3, with 7 bases that match TRBD1. Per germline, CDR1 ENHRY and CDR2 SYGVKD. The CDR3 covers 12 residues. V shed 10 bases and J 3 bases; nucleotides not matched to a gene: 6. The CDR3 sequence: CANSRDSYEQYF. The CDR3 region has the DNA TGTGCCAACTCCCGGGACAGCTACGAGCAGTACTTC.

The V gene is TRBV19, the J gene TRBJ2-1; TRBD2 agrees at 16 bases. Germline V gene sequence: CDR1 LNHDA, CDR2 SQIVND (reference sequence). V lost 7 bases, J lost 0 bases, and 6 bases stayed unmatched. The CDR3 is 18 amino acids. In nucleotides, the CDR3 is TGTGCCAGTAAATCGGGACTAGCGGGGGGGGTCTCCTACAATGAGCAGTTCTTC. It yields the protein CASKSGLAGGVSYNEQFF.

This clone turned up a few times. The chain links TRBV7-2 to TRBJ2-1, with 10 bases fitting TRBD2. Germline loops: CDR1 SGHTA, CDR2 FQGNSA. J gave up 0 bases and V 2 bases, and 10 bases lay outside the gene matches. This CDR3 region has 19 residues. CDR3 region: CASSLMSLAGASSYNEQFF. CDR3 DNA sequence: TGTGCCAGCAGCTTAATGTCCCTAGCGGGGGCTAGCTCCTACAATGAGCAGTTCTTC.

The rearrangement joins TRBV5-1 to TRBJ1-4; TRBD1 agrees at 9 bases. There are 15 residues in the CDR3. CDR1 is SGHRS and CDR2 is YFSETQ in the germline V gene. V dropped 2 bases and J dropped 8; count of bases not matched to a gene: 7. This CDR3 is CASSLQGQGNEKLFF. The DNA of the CDR3 is TGCGCCAGCAGCTTACAGGGACAGGGTAACGAAAAACTGTTTTTT.

The genes are TRBV19 and TRBJ2-2, with TRBD1 as a possible D gene (5 bases). V dropped 7 bases and J dropped 3 bases, with 15 bases sitting between them. The germline gives CDR1 LNHDA, CDR2 SQIVND (reference sequence). The CDR3 contains 15 residues. The CDR3 DNA is TGTGCCAGTAATACAGCAGGGAAGCACACCGGGGAGCTGTTTTTT. Translated, it gives CASNTAGKHTGELFF.

The J gene is TRBJ1-2, the V gene TRBV10-3, with a weak D call TRBD1 (6 bases). This CDR3 contains 13 residues. Trimming took off 8 bases at V and 2 bases at J, with 12 bases between the two ends. Germline V gene sequence: CDR1 ENHRY, CDR2 SYGVKD. The CDR3 loop is CAIGRGSNYGYTF. DNA of the CDR3: TGTGCCATCGGAAGGGGGAGCAACTATGGCTACACCTTC.

The rearrangement joins TRBV5-6 to TRBJ2-2; 7 bases line up with TRBD1. The length of the CDR3 is 15 residues. The germline gives CDR1 SGHDT, CDR2 YYEEEE. V gave up 4 bases and J gave up 4 bases; unmatched junction bases: 7. The CDR3 bases are TGTGCCAGCAGCGACGGACAGGAGGTCACCGGGGAGCTGTTTTTT. Residues: CASSDGQEVTGELFF.

The rearrangement links TRBV6-4 to TRBJ1-5, with 8 bases that match TRBD1. The germline gives CDR1 MRHNA, CDR2 SNTAGT. V gave up 4 bases and J gave up 3 bases; unmatched junction bases: 5. The CDR3 length is 15 residues. The CDR3 region has the DNA TGTGCCAGCAGTGCAGGGGGCGGAATCAATCAGCCCCAGCATTTT. Its protein is CASSAGGGINQPQHF.

This chain joins TRBV7-2 and TRBJ2-7; TRBD2 agrees at 13 bases. V lost 5 bases and J lost 5; bases outside the gene matches: 6. From germline, CDR1 is SGHTA and CDR2 FQGNSA. CDR3 length equals 15 residues. The CDR3, as DNA: TGTGCCAGCAGCAAGGGACTAGCGGGAACCCACGAGCAGTACTTC. Its translation: CASSKGLAGTHEQYF.

The chain couples TRBV6-1 to TRBJ2-7, with 9 positions matching TRBD1. Germline CDR1 reads MNHNS; CDR2 reads SASEGT. With 4 bases clipped from V and 4 bases from J, the junction kept 8 bases outside the gene matches. This CDR3 is 15 amino acids long. The DNA of the CDR3 is TGTGCCAGCAGTGCACAGGGGGCGCCGCTATACGAGCAGTACTTC. Translating it yields CASSAQGAPLYEQYF.

The J gene is TRBJ1-1, the V gene TRBV6-6; D remains ambiguous. Trimming took off 10 bases at V and 5 bases at J, with 11 bases between the two ends. Germline V gene lookup returns CDR1 MNHNY and CDR2 SVGAGI (reference sequence). This CDR3 is built from 11 residues. The CDR3 loop is CATSLRTEAFF. Written as DNA, the CDR3 is TGTGCCACCAGCCTTCGGACTGAAGCTTTCTTT.

With regard to this clone: One end of the junction fails to match germline, which may point to a read error. This chain connects TRBV7-7 to TRBJ2-5; TRBD2 matches 12 bases. The CDR3 is 14 residues long. Germline V lookup: CDR1 SSHAT, CDR2 FNYEAQ (reference sequence). The CDR3 here is CASSLTSGGETQYF. The CDR3 coding sequence is TGTGCTAGCAGTTTGACTAGCGGGGGAGAGACCCAGTACTTC.

This sequence joins TRBV7-8 and TRBJ2-1, with 7 positions matching TRBD2. V lost 2 bases to trimming and J lost 12 bases; unmatched junction nucleotides: 4. This CDR3 has 12 residues. From germline, CDR1 is SGHVS and CDR2 FQNEAQ. The CDR3 protein is CASSLTAGWQFF. DNA for the CDR3: TGTGCCAGCAGCTTAACAGCGGGATGGCAGTTCTTC. The full variable domain, in which reference TRBV7-8 and TRBJ2-1 provide the parts outside the CDR3, is GAGVSQSPRYKVAKRGQDVALRCDPISGHVSLFWYQQALGQGPEFLTYFQNEAQLDKSGLPSDRFFAERPEGSVSTLKIQRTQQEDSAVYLCASSLTAGWQFFGPGTRLTVL.

Points on this clone: A read error may account for a junction end that differs from germline. The rearrangement uses TRBV7-7 and TRBJ2-1, with 9 bases that match TRBD2. From germline, CDR1 is SSHAT and CDR2 FNYEAQ (reference sequence). The CDR3 has 16 residues. For the CDR3, the DNA is TGTGCTAGCAGCTTAGTGGCGCGGGGGGGCCTCGATGAGCAGTTCTTC. Translation gives CASSLVARGGLDEQFF.

This clone has a single count. An end of the junction does not agree with germline; a read error may underlie this. V usage is TRBV7-9 and J usage is TRBJ2-2; D uncertain. The CDR3 is 12 residues long. CDR1 is SEHNR, CDR2 FQNEAQ, per germline (reference sequence). In DNA, the CDR3 is TGTTCCAGCCTTTATAACACCGGGGAGCTGTTTTTT. It codes for CSSLYNTGELFF.

This chain joins TRBV27 and TRBJ2-2; 7 positions agree with TRBD1. The V gene's germline CDR1 is MNHEY and CDR2 SMNVEV (reference sequence). The ends lost 6 bases at V and 5 bases at J; junction bases unmatched: 12. This CDR3 is built from 16 residues. The CDR3 protein is CASSLITGVGTGELFF. In DNA form, the CDR3 reads TGTGCCAGCAGCCTCATAACAGGGGTTGGAACCGGGGAGCTGTTTTTT.

This clone has a single count. The chain uses TRBV11-3 and TRBJ2-3; D is unresolved. Germline-derived CDR1 and CDR2 are SGHNT and YENEEA. This CDR3 contains 13 residues. The V end was cut by 5 bases, the J end by 0 bases, with 6 bases between. CDR3 in DNA: TGTGCCAGCAGCCCCCCGAGCACAGATACGCAGTATTTT. Protein sequence: CASSPPSTDTQYF.

V usage is TRBV9 and J usage is TRBJ1-1, with TRBD1 matching over 8 bases. The CDR3 totals 15 residues. J was trimmed by 5 bases and V by 3 bases; bases with no gene match: 9. Germline CDR1 SGDLS, CDR2 YYNGEE. The CDR3 DNA reads as TGTGCCAGCAGCGACCCCAGGACAGGGTTAACTGAAGCTTTCTTT. Its protein product is CASSDPRTGLTEAFF.

The rearrangement joins TRBV4-2 to TRBJ2-2; weak D call: TRBD1 (5 bases). Germline V gives CDR1 LGHNA, CDR2 YNFKEQ. V dropped 1 base and J dropped 2 bases, with 8 bases sitting between them. There are 15 residues in the CDR3. CDR3 amino acids: CASSQGQGNTGELFF. Here the CDR3 DNA reads TGTGCCAGCAGCCAAGGTCAGGGAAACACCGGGGAGCTGTTTTTT.

The chain has TRBV6-6 and TRBJ2-1; D possibly corresponds to TRBD1 (6 bases). In germline, CDR1 is MNHNY, CDR2 SVGAGI (reference sequence). The CDR3 extends over 15 amino acids. Trimming cost V 6 bases and J 5 bases, with 17 bases left between them. The CDR3 DNA is TGTGCCAGCAGGTCCACAGGGACCATGAACAATGAGCAGTTCTTC. Protein: CASRSTGTMNNEQFF.

Concerning this clone itself: The junction departs from germline at one end; a sequencing error may be responsible. The CDR3 sequence is CASSAPGADTQYF. The CDR3 DNA is TGTGCCAGCTCAGCACCAGGAGCAGATACGCAGTATTTT. The chain recombines TRBV18 with TRBJ2-3, with no clear D. This CDR3 comprises 13 residues. Germline lookup yields CDR1 KGHSH and CDR2 LQKENI.

This clone was observed a single time. The chain uses TRBV29-1 and TRBJ2-2, with TRBD1 identical over 11 bases. CDR3 size: 13 residues. V was pared by 7 bases and J by 6 bases, with 4 bases of the junction left unmatched. Germline V gene data show CDR1 as SQVTM and CDR2 as ANQGSEA. CDR3 sequence (DNA): TGCAGCGCCAGGGACAGGGGGTCCGGGGAGCTGTTTTTT. This encodes CSARDRGSGELFF.

The CDR3 DNA reads TGTGCCAGCAGGCCCGGCAGGGCGGGGGAGACCCAGTACTTC. Amino acid sequence: CASRPGRAGETQYF. The chain couples TRBV7-9 to TRBJ2-5; TRBD2 is a possible D gene (6 bases). The CDR3 length is 14 residues. The V and J ends lost 6 bases and 5 bases respectively, with 16 bases between them. Per germline, CDR1 SEHNR and CDR2 FQNEAQ (reference sequence).

The rearrangement joins TRBV7-9 to TRBJ2-7; TRBD2 aligns across 7 bases. After removal of 2 bases from V and 5 bases from J, the junction contained 9 bases not matched to a gene. The germline V gene encodes CDR1 SEHNR and CDR2 FQNEAQ (reference sequence). The CDR3 spans 15 residues. In DNA form, the CDR3 reads TGTGCCAGCAGCTTATATGAGTGGACTAGAAACGAGCAGTACTTC. It specifies CASSLYEWTRNEQYF.

The CDR3 reads CASSLGTGASGETQYF. In DNA form, the CDR3 reads TGTGCCAGCAGCTTGGGGACAGGGGCTTCGGGCGAGACCCAGTACTTC. The chain links TRBV5-4 to TRBJ2-5, with 9 bases lining up with TRBD1. The CDR3 has 16 residues. Germline V gives CDR1 SGHNT, CDR2 YYREEE (reference sequence). V shed 0 bases, J shed 5 bases, and the junction held 8 bases outside the gene matches.

The rearrangement links TRBV30 to TRBJ1-2, with 7 nucleotides matching TRBD1. Trimming cost V 4 bases and J 3 bases; bases outside gene matches: 8. This CDR3 region has 14 residues. Germline CDR1 reads GTSNPN; CDR2 reads SVGIG (reference sequence). The CDR3 nucleotides are TGTGCCTGGACCGCAACAGGGGCGGACTATGGCTACACCTTC. Translating it yields CAWTATGADYGYTF.

The chain combines TRBV2 with TRBJ2-1, with 9 bases identical to TRBD2. The CDR3 loop spans 17 amino acids. V lost 5 bases, J lost 0 bases, and 8 bases stayed unmatched. Germline values: CDR1 SNHLY, CDR2 FYNNEI. CDR3 in DNA: TGTGCCAGCAGTCAATCCCTAGCGGGGAGCTCCTACAATGAGCAGTTCTTC. Protein product: CASSQSLAGSSYNEQFF. The full variable domain, its missing parts supplied by reference TRBV2 and TRBJ2-1, is EPEVTQTPSHQVTQMGQEVILRCVPISNHLYFYWYRQILGQKVEFLVSFYNNEISEKSEIFDDQFSVERPDGSNFTLKIRSTKLEDSAMYFCASSQSLAGSSYNEQFFGPGTRLTVL.

The V call is TRBV7-3, the J call TRBJ1-1; a possible D gene is TRBD1 (6 bases). CDR3 size: 13 residues. Germline lookup yields CDR1 SGHTA and CDR2 FQGTGA. Trimming removed 2 bases from V and 5 bases from J, with 9 bases in between. The CDR3 DNA is TGTGCCAGCAGCTTATGGGGGCGTACTGAAGCTTTCTTT. Translating gives CASSLWGRTEAFF.

The rearrangement joins TRBV7-2 to TRBJ1-5, with D tentatively TRBD1 (6 bases). Germline V lookup: CDR1 SGHTA, CDR2 FQGNSA. The CDR3 contains 11 residues. V gave up 8 bases and J gave up 7 bases, with 9 bases separating them. DNA of the CDR3: TGTGCCAGCGGGGGCGCGCAGCCCCAGCATTTT. Protein: CASGGAQPQHF.